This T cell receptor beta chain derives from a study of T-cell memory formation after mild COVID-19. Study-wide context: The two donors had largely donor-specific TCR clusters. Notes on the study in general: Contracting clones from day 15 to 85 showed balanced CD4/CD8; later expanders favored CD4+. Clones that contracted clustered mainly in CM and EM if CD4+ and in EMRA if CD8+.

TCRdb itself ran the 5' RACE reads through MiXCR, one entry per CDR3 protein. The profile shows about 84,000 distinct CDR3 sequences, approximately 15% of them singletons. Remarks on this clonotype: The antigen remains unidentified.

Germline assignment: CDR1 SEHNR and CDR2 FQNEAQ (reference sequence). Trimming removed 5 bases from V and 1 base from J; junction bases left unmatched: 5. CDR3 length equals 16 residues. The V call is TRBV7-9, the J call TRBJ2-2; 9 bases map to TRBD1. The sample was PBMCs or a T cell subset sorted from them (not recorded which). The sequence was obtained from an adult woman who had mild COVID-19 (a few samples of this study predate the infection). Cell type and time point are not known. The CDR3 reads CASSTPGQGNTGELFF. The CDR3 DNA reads TGTGCCAGCAGCACCCCGGGACAGGGGAACACCGGGGAGCTGTTTTTT. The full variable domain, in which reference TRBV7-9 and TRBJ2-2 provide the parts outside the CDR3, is DTGVSQNPRHKITKRGQNVTFRCDPISEHNRLYWYRQTLGQGPEFLTYFQNEAQLEKSRLLSDRFSAERPKGSFSTLEIQRTEQGDSAMYLCASSTPGQGNTGELFFGEGSRLTVL.